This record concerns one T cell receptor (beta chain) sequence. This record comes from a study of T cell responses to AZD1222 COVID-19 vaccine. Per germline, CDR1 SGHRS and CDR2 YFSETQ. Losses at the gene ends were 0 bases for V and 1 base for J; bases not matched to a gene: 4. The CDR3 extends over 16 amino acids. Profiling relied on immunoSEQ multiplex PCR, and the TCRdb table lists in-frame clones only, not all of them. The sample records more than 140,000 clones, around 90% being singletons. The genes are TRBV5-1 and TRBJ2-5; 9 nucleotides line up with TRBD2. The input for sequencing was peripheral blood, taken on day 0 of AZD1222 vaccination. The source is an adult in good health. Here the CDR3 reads CASSLELAGLQETQYF. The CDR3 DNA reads TGCGCCAGCAGCTTGGAACTAGCGGGCCTCCAAGAGACCCAGTACTTC.